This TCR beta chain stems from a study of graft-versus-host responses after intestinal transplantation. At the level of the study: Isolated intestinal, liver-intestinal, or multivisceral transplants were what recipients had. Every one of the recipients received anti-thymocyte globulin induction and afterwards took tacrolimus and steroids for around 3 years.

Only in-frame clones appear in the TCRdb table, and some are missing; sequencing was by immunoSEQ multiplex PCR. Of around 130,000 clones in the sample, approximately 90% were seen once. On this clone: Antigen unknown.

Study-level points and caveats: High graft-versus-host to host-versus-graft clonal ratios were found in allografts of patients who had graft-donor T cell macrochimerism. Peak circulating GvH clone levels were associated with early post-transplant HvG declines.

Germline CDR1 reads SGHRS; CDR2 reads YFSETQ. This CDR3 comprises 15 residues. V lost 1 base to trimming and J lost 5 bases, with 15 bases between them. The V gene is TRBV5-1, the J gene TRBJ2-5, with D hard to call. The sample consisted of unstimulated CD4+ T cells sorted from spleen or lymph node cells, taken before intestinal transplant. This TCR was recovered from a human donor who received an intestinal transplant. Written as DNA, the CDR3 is TGCGCCAGCAGCTTGCCCAGCGCGAGCGTGGAGACCCAGTACTTC. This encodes CASSLPSASVETQYF. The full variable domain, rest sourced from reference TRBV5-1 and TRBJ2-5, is KAGVTQTPRYLIKTRGQQVTLSCSPISGHRSVSWYQQTPGQGLQFLFEYFSETQRNKGNFPGRFSGRQFSNSRSEMNVSTLELGDSALYLCASSLPSASVETQYFGPGTRLLVL.